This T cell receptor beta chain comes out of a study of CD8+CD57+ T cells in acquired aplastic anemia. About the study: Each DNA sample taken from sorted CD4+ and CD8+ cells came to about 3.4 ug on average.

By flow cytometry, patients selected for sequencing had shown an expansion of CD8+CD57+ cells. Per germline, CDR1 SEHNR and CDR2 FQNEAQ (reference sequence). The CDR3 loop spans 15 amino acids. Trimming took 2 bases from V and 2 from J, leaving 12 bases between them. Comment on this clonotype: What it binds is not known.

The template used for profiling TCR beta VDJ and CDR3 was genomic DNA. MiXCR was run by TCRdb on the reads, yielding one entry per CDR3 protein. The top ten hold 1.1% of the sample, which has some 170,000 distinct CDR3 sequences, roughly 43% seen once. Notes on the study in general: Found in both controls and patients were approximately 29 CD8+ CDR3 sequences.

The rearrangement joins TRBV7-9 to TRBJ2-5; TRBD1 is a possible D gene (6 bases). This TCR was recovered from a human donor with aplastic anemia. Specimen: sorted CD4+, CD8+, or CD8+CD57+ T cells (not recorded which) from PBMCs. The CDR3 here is CASSLRGTQQETQYF. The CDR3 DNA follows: TGTGCCAGCAGCTTAAGGGGGACCCAGCAAGAGACCCAGTACTTC.